Shown below are 5 T cell receptor beta chains from a single sample sequenced in a study of shared clonotypes between healthy human individuals. Here immunoSEQ multiplex PCR was the method, and the copy in TCRdb shows in-frame clones only, minus some. The sample yields 550,000 to 800,000 clones, 74% seen once. Sequenced material: memory CD4+ T cells sorted from blood. Subset meaning: CD45RA-negative fraction. Receptors originate from a woman younger than 45 in good health.

This chain connects TRBV19 to TRBJ2-7; TRBD2 might be the D (7 bases). Germline assignment: CDR1 LNHDA and CDR2 SQIVND (reference sequence). The CDR3 is 13 residues long. Deletions cut 4 bases from V and 4 bases from J, with 11 bases between. CDR3 sequence (DNA): TGTGCCAGTAGTACCAAGGGGGGGTACGAGCAGTACTTC. Translation: CASSTKGGYEQYF.

The rearrangement links TRBV21-1 to TRBJ1-1; TRBD1 was called by the table and not checked on the DNA. TRBV21-1 is shown as a pseudogene. This CDR3 is 15 amino acids long. The CDR3, as DNA: TGTGCCAGACAACTATCGAGGGGGCGGAACACTGAAGCTTTCTTT. It translates to CARQLSRGRNTEAFF.

The chain has TRBV14 and TRBJ2-5, with 12 bases lining up with TRBD2. Germline CDR1 reads SGHDN; CDR2 reads FVKESK. The CDR3 contains 19 residues. Unmatched junction bases numbered 13, after V lost 1 base and J lost 4 bases. This chain's CDR3 is CASSQARTSGEELGETQYF. As DNA, the CDR3 is TGTGCCAGCAGCCAAGCCCGGACTAGCGGGGAAGAGTTGGGAGAGACCCAGTACTTC.

This chain connects TRBV6-1 to TRBJ2-3; TRBD2 agrees at 10 bases. The V gene end was trimmed by 6 bases and the J gene end by 1 base; junction bases not matched to a gene: 4. The CDR3 has 15 residues. Germline CDR1 reads MNHNS; CDR2 reads SASEGT. CDR3 loop: CASRAGLAGTDTQYF. The CDR3 coding sequence is TGTGCCAGCAGAGCCGGACTAGCGGGCACAGATACGCAGTATTTT.

This rearrangement joins TRBV6-6 to TRBJ2-7, with 9 bases fitting TRBD1. The CDR3 extends over 14 amino acids. J was trimmed by 3 bases and V by 5 bases; bases with no gene match: 5. Germline V lookup: CDR1 MNHNY, CDR2 SVGAGI (reference sequence). CDR3 nucleotide sequence: TGTGCCAGCAGTCAACAGGGGGCTGTCTACGAGCAGTACTTC. Translating gives CASSQQGAVYEQYF.